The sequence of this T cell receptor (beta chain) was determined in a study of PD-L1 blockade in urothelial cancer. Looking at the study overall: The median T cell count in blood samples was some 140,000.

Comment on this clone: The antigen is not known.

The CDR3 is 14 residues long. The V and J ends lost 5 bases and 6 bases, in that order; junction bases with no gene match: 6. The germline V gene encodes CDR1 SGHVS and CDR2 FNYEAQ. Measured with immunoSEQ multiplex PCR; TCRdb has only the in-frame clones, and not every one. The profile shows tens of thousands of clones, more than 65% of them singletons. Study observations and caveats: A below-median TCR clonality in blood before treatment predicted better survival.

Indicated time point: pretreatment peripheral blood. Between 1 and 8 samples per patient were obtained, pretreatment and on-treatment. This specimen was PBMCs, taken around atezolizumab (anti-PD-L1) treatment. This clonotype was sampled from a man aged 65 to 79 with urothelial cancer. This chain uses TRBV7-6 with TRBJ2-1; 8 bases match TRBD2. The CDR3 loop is CASSAREGRNEQFF. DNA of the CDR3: TGTGCCAGCAGCGCACGGGAGGGCCGCAATGAGCAGTTCTTC.